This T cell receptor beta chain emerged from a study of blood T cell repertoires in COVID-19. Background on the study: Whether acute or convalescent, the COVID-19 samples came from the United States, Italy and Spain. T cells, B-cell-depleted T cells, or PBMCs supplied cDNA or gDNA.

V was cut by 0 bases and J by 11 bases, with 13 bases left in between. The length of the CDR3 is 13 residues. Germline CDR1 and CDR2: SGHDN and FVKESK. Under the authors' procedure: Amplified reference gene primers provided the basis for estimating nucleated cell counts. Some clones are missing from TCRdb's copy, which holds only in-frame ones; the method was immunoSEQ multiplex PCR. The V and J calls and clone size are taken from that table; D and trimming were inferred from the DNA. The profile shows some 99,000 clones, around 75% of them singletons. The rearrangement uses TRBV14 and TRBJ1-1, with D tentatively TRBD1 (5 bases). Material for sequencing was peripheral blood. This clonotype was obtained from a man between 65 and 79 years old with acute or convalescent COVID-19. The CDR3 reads CASSQDAWGEAFF. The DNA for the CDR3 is TGTGCCAGCAGCCAAGATGCCTGGGGGGAGGCTTTCTTT.